The rows below give T cell receptor beta chains drawn from one sample of a study of blood T cell repertoires in COVID-19. Generated by immunoSEQ multiplex PCR, the TCRdb table keeps only in-frame clones and is missing some. There are about 90,000 clones in the sample; 72% occur only once, and about 15% lies in the top ten. Sequenced: peripheral blood. These receptors all stem from an elderly woman with acute or convalescent COVID-19. The CDR3 runs from the conserved cysteine through the conserved F or W.

>TRBV5-4|TRBJ2-3
CASSWTLAGATDTQYF
>TRBV7-3|TRBJ2-7
CASSILAGTEYEQYF
>TRBV7-9|TRBJ1-2
CASSLKLLYSKAEGGYTF
>TRBV5-4|TRBJ2-3
CASRSGQTSSTDTQYF
>TRBV6-1|TRBJ1-2
CASSEGTQAYGYTF
>TRBV6-5|TRBJ2-5
CASRGRLAGEETQYF
>TRBV5-1|TRBJ1-3
CASSLLGQGMGNTIYF
>TRBV7-9|TRBJ1-1
CASSLQNTEAFF
>TRBV5-1|TRBJ1-2
CASSLVLGDGYTF
>TRBV3-1/TRBV3-2|TRBJ2-1
CASSNLAGGYNEQFF
>TRBV10-3|TRBJ1-3
CAIRGTGNGNTIYF
>TRBV5-5|TRBJ1-6
CASSLGGTSYNSPLHF
>TRBV5-4|TRBJ2-3
CASSFRSGGSTDTQYF
>TRBV10-3|TRBJ1-1
CAISGSQDTEAFF
>TRBV12-3/TRBV12-4|TRBJ1-2
CASSLTGGYGYTF
>TRBV5-1|TRBJ2-2
CASSPGTGNTGELFF
>TRBV18|TRBJ1-3
CASSPTTGAPSGNTIYF
>TRBV6-1|TRBJ2-5
CASSEDPLQETQYF
>TRBV30|TRBJ2-5
CAWETGGSETQYF
>TRBV19|TRBJ2-1
CASSIGRRGRYNEQFF
>TRBV4-1|TRBJ2-7
CASSQGHGSSYEQYF
>TRBV15|TRBJ2-7
CATSNLRVTSYEQYF
>TRBV6-5|TRBJ1-1
CASSKPGQGNTEAFF
>TRBV5-4|TRBJ1-2
CASRDRVGFNYGYTF
>TRBV5-1|TRBJ1-2
CASSLQQGLHYGYTF
>TRBV9|TRBJ1-1
CASSARQGLMNTEAFF
>TRBV27|TRBJ2-7
CASSLSLGTGVHEQYF
>TRBV6-5|TRBJ1-2
CASLGGDGYTF
>TRBV2|TRBJ1-1
CASNPSTGGGTEAFF
>TRBV7-2|TRBJ2-2
CASSLDFAGGQGTGELFF
>TRBV7-2|TRBJ2-7
CASSLGRTGIRNEQYF
>TRBV7-2|TRBJ2-7
CASSLRRGSEQYF
>TRBV2|TRBJ2-5
CASTGSGGRGTQYF
>TRBV24-1|TRBJ2-1
CATSDLGLAGGNEQFF
>TRBV7-8|TRBJ1-5
CASSLGYSNQPQHF
>TRBV4-1|TRBJ2-2
CASSQDLAREAGELFF
>TRBV18|TRBJ1-2
CASSPTGQFDTF
>TRBV9|TRBJ1-2
CASSGVQTGNSYGYTF
>TRBV27|TRBJ2-3
CASSKSSGGNTDTQYF
>TRBV5-4|TRBJ2-1
CASSSSNGGYNEQFF
>TRBV30|TRBJ1-5
CAWSVGADQPQHF
>TRBV6-5|TRBJ1-3
CASRTNRDSRNTIYF
>TRBV20-1|TRBJ2-7
CSASGAYEQYF
>TRBV2|TRBJ1-4
CASSGQGAGEKLFF
>TRBV23-1|TRBJ2-7
CASSQLRMAKQYF
>TRBV5-1|TRBJ1-1
CASSPRQGGKTEAFF
>TRBV7-2|TRBJ1-2
CASSLSGGYTF
>TRBV30|TRBJ2-2
CAWNRGRTTGELFF
>TRBV5-4|TRBJ2-3
CASSPAGLTSTDTQYF
>TRBV2|TRBJ2-7
CASSSGTGGYEQYF
>TRBV6-1|TRBJ2-2
CASSDEEGPSGELFF
>TRBV19|TRBJ1-1
CASSPSGGGASTEAFF
>TRBV5-1|TRBJ2-1
CASSVLTGTAYNEQFF
>TRBV4-1|TRBJ1-2
CASSQSVGRLNYGYTF
>TRBV3-1/TRBV3-2|TRBJ1-5
CASSQGAGGQPQHF
>TRBV7-9|TRBJ1-2
CASSRGQGPNDLYGYTF
>TRBV5-5|TRBJ1-2
CASSQGTGFYTF